This T cell receptor (beta chain) was recorded in a study of blood T cell repertoires in COVID-19. Across the whole study: The United States, Italy and Spain provided the acute and convalescent COVID-19 samples. T cells, B-cell-depleted T cells, or PBMCs supplied cDNA or gDNA.

V shed 1 base, J shed 7 bases, and the junction held 4 bases outside the gene matches. The CDR3 spans 15 residues. From germline, CDR1 is SEHNR and CDR2 FQNEAQ (reference sequence). Under the authors' procedure: Amplifying reference gene primers gave estimates of nucleated cell counts. The table came from immunoSEQ multiplex PCR; TCRdb's copy has only in-frame clones and leaves some out. That table gives V, J and clone size, and the DNA gave D and trimming. The sample has about 130,000 clones, 60% to 80% seen once. The chain carries TRBV7-9 and TRBJ2-7; 13 nucleotides line up with TRBD2. The clonotype originates from a man aged 60-69 years with acute or convalescent COVID-19. The sequenced material came from peripheral blood. CDR3 region: CASSLGTSGSGEQYF. The CDR3 coding sequence is TGTGCCAGCAGCTTAGGGACTAGCGGGAGTGGTGAGCAGTACTTC.